The 14 T cell receptor beta chains below come from one sample, sequenced in a study of Ad26.COV2.S vaccination and SARS-CoV-2 variants. The protocol was immunoSEQ multiplex PCR, while the TCRdb copy is restricted to in-frame clones and leaves out a portion. The profile shows fewer than 150,000 clones, roughly 88% of them singletons. The sequencing here drew on peripheral blood, taken after recovery from COVID-19. All receptors derive from a human donor who had recovered from COVID-19.

V and J are TRBV11-2 and TRBJ1-2; D uncertain. The V gene's germline CDR1 is SGHAT and CDR2 FQNNGV. The CDR3 length is 13 residues. V was clipped by 5 bases and J by 4 bases, with 11 bases between them. CDR3 in amino acids: CASSGLLVYGYTF. The DNA of the CDR3 is TGTGCCAGCAGCGGGTTGCTGGTCTATGGCTACACCTTC.

The chain uses TRBV28 and TRBJ2-7; unclear D gene. V lost 2 bases, J lost 5 bases, and 7 bases lay in between. This CDR3 region has 12 residues. Germline V gene lookup returns CDR1 MDHEN and CDR2 SYDVKM. The CDR3 loop is CASSLSRNEQYF. CDR3 nucleotides: TGTGCCAGCAGTTTAAGCAGGAACGAGCAGTACTTC.

This clone was detected once. The V gene is TRBV11-2, the J gene TRBJ2-6; no clear D. Deletions cut 3 bases from V and 7 bases from J, with 7 bases between. This CDR3 is built from 13 residues. Germline V gene sequence: CDR1 SGHAT, CDR2 FQNNGV. CDR3 bases: TGTGCCAGCAGCTTGCCAATTGCCAACGTCCTGACTTTC. This translates into CASSLPIANVLTF.

The chain couples TRBV19 to TRBJ1-2; 11 positions match TRBD1. The CDR3 consists of 15 residues. J lost 3 bases, V lost 2 bases, and 2 bases had no gene match. Germline CDR1 is LNHDA and CDR2 is SQIVND (reference sequence). CDR3 amino acids: CASSIRTGGDYGYTF. Here the CDR3 DNA reads TGTGCCAGTAGTATAAGGACAGGGGGCGACTATGGCTACACCTTC.

CDR3 loop: CASSLVRSGDTQYF. The DNA of the CDR3 is TGTGCCAGCAGCTTGGTTCGGTCCGGAGATACGCAGTATTTT. The chain is built from TRBV5-6 and TRBJ2-3; D is ambiguous. The CDR3 covers 14 residues. V lost 0 bases to trimming and J lost 5 bases, with 10 bases between them. Germline V gene data show CDR1 as SGHDT and CDR2 as YYEEEE.

The chain uses TRBV5-8 and TRBJ1-1; D unclear. This CDR3 spans 13 amino acids. Between the trimmed V and J ends, which lost 7 bases and 4 bases, there was a span of 14 bases. Germline CDR1 and CDR2: SGHTS and YDEGEE. The chain's CDR3 is CASQWRGTTEAFF. The DNA for the CDR3 is TGTGCCAGCCAATGGCGGGGTACCACTGAAGCTTTCTTT.

The V and J genes are TRBV11-2 and TRBJ1-2; D is uncertain. The V end lost 0 bases, the J end lost 5 bases, and 10 bases lay between the germline ends. Germline V gene sequence: CDR1 SGHAT, CDR2 FQNNGV. CDR3 length: 14 residues. CDR3 residues: CASSLEMGGYGYTF. DNA for the CDR3: TGTGCCAGCAGCTTAGAGATGGGAGGGTATGGCTACACCTTC.

This rearrangement joins TRBV3-1 (or the pseudogene TRBV3-2) to TRBJ2-6; D possibly corresponds to TRBD2 (6 bases). There are 16 residues in the CDR3. The germline CDR1 and CDR2 sequences are LGHDT and YNNKEL (reference sequence). The germline V and J ends were trimmed by 7 bases and 0 bases, with 13 bases remaining between them. DNA for the CDR3: TGTGCCAGCACCGACGGGGGTCTCTCTGGGGCCAACGTCCTGACTTTC. Its protein is CASTDGGLSGANVLTF.

This chain uses TRBV4-3 with TRBJ1-4; TRBD1 matches 10 bases. This CDR3 is built from 18 residues. The J segment lost 0 bases and the V segment lost 0 bases, leaving 4 bases of the junction unmatched. Germline assignment: CDR1 LGHNA and CDR2 YSLEER. CDR3 protein: CASSQDGTGESTNEKLFF. Here the CDR3 DNA reads TGCGCCAGCAGCCAAGATGGGACAGGGGAGTCAACTAATGAAAAACTGTTTTTT.

The chain links TRBV6-5 to TRBJ1-1; D gene ambiguous. The V gene lost 2 bases and the J gene lost 10 bases, with 8 bases spanning the gap. The germline gives CDR1 MNHEY, CDR2 SVGAGI. This CDR3 is 11 amino acids long. The CDR3 DNA is TGTGCCAGCAGTTACGGCGGGCTAGCTTTCTTT. This translates into CASSYGGLAFF.

The count of this clone is one. The gene calls are TRBV7-2 and TRBJ1-3; D possibly corresponds to TRBD1 (5 bases). This CDR3 is built from 14 residues. Germline assignment: CDR1 SGHTA and CDR2 FQGNSA. V was pared by 5 bases and J by 4 bases, with 12 bases between. The CDR3 nucleotides read TGTGCCAGCAGCGTACGGCCAGGGGGAAACACCATATATTTT. Translating gives CASSVRPGGNTIYF.

This sequence joins TRBV2 and TRBJ2-2; D might be TRBD1 (6 bases). V shed 6 bases and J shed 2 bases, with 16 bases lying between them. This CDR3 region has 16 residues. Germline V gene data show CDR1 as SNHLY and CDR2 as FYNNEI. CDR3 DNA: TGTGCCAGCAGGGGGACACTAACTACCAACACCGGGGAGCTGTTTTTT. This sequence encodes CASRGTLTTNTGELFF.

This chain joins TRBV5-5 and TRBJ1-2; D ambiguous. Trimming pared 0 bases from V and 4 bases from J, leaving 10 bases between. Germline CDR1 is SGHKS and CDR2 is YYEKEE (reference sequence). This CDR3 is 14 amino acids long. CDR3 sequence (DNA): TGTGCCAGCAGCTTGGAGGATCTGCTCTATGGCTACACCTTC. This codes for CASSLEDLLYGYTF.

The rearrangement uses TRBV6-5 and TRBJ1-1, with no clear D. This CDR3 contains 14 residues. Deletions cut 5 bases from V and 3 bases from J, with 13 bases between. From germline, CDR1 is MNHEY and CDR2 SVGAGI. CDR3 in amino acids: CASSLATPHTEAFF. The CDR3 DNA follows: TGTGCCAGCAGTCTTGCGACGCCACACACTGAAGCTTTCTTT.